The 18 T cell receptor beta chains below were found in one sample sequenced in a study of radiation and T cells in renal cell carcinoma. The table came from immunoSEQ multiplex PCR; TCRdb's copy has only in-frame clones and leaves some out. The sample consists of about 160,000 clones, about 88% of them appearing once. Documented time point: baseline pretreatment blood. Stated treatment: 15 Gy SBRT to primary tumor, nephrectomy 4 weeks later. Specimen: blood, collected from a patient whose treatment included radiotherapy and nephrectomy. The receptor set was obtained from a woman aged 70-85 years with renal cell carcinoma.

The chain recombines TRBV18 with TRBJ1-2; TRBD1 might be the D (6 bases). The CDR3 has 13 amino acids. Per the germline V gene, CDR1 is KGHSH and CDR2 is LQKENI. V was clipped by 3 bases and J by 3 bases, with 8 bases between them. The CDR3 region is CASSPRGDYGYTF. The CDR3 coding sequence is TGTGCCAGCTCACCCAGGGGAGACTATGGCTACACCTTC. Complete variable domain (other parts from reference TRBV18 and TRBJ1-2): NAGVMQNPRHLVRRRGQEARLRCSPMKGHSHVYWYRQLPEEGLKFMVYLQKENIIDESGMPKERFSAEFPKEGPSILRIQQVVRGDSAAYFCASSPRGDYGYTFGSGTRLTVV.

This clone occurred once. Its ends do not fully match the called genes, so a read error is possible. The DNA of the CDR3 is TGTGCTAGCAGCTTAAGAACAGGGAGGAATGAGCAGTTCTTC. Its translation: CASSLRTGRNEQFF. This sequence joins TRBV7-7 and TRBJ2-1, with D perhaps given as TRBD1 or TRBD2 (6 bases each). The germline V gene encodes CDR1 SSHAT and CDR2 FNYEAQ (reference sequence). The CDR3 totals 14 residues. The complete variable domain, with remaining parts taken from reference TRBV7-7 and TRBJ2-1, reads GAGVSQSPRYKVTKRGQDVTLRCDPISSHATLYWYQQALGQGPEFLTYFNYEAQPDKSGLPSDRFSAERPEGSISTLTIQRTEQRDSAMYRCASSLRTGRNEQFFGPGTRLTVL.

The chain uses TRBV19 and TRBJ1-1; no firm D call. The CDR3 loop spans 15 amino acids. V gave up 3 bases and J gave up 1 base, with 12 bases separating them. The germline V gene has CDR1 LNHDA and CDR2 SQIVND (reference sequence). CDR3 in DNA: TGTGCCAGTAGTATCCCTCCCAGCGGGAACACTGAAGCTTTCTTT. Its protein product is CASSIPPSGNTEAFF.

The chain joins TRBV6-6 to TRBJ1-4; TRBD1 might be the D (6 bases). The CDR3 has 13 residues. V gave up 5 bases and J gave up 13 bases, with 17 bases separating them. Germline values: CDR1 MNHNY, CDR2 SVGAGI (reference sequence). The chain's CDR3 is CASSTPKDSTLFF. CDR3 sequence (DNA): TGTGCCAGCAGTACCCCCAAGGACAGCACACTGTTTTTT.

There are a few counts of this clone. The CDR3 here is CASSIGTGGPQPQHF. CDR3 bases: TGTGCCAGTAGTATCGGGACAGGGGGCCCTCAGCCCCAGCATTTT. The V call is TRBV19, the J call TRBJ1-5, with 12 bases fitting TRBD1. This CDR3 has 15 amino acids. V was pared by 3 bases and J by 6 bases, with 3 bases of the junction left unmatched. The germline gives CDR1 LNHDA, CDR2 SQIVND (reference sequence).

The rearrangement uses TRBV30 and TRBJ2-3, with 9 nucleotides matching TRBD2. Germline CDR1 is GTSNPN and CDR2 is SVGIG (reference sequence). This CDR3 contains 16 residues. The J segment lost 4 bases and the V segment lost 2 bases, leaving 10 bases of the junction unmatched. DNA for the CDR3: TGTGCCTGGAGTAGGGTAGGCGGGGGGGCCGCAGATACGCAGTATTTT. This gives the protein CAWSRVGGGAADTQYF.

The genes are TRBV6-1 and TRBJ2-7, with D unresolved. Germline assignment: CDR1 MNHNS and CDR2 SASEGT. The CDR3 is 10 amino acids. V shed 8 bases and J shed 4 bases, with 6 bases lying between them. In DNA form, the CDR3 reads TGTGCCAGCGGCTTGTACGAGCAGTACTTC. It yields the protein CASGLYEQYF.

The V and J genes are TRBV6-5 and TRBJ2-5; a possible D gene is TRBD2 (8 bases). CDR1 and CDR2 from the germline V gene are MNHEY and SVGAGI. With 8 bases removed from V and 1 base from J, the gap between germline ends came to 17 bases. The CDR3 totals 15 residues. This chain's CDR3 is CASGDSGGFQETQYF. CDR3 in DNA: TGTGCCAGCGGGGACAGCGGGGGTTTCCAAGAGACCCAGTACTTC.

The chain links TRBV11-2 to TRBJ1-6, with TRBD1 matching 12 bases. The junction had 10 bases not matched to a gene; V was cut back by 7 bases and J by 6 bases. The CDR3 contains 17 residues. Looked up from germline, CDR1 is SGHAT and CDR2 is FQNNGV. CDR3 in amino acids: CASTFTGTGGGNSPLHF. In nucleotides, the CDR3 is TGTGCCAGCACCTTTACCGGGACAGGGGGCGGTAATTCACCCCTCCACTTT.

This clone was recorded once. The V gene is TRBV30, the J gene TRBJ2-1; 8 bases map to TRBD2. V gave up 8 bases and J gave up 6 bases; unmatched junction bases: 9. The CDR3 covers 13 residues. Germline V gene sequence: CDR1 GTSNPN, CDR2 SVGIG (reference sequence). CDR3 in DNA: TGTGCCATTGGCAGTAGCGGGGCCAATGAGCAGTTCTTC. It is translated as CAIGSSGANEQFF.

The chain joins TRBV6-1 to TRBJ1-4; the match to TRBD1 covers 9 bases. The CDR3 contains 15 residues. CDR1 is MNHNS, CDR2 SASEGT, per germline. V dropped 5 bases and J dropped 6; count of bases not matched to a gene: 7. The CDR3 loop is CASSPQGAQYEKLFF. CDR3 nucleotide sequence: TGTGCCAGCAGTCCACAGGGGGCCCAATATGAAAAACTGTTTTTT.

The CDR3 DNA follows: TGTGCCAGCAGCTCTCATGGGGGGGTTCCGTTCTTC. Its translation is CASSSHGGVPFF. The V gene is TRBV7-2, the J gene TRBJ2-1; 7 nucleotides match TRBD2. CDR3 length: 12 residues. CDR1 SGHTA and CDR2 FQGNSA come from the germline V gene. Trimming took 4 bases from V and 15 from J; bases not matched to a gene: 9.

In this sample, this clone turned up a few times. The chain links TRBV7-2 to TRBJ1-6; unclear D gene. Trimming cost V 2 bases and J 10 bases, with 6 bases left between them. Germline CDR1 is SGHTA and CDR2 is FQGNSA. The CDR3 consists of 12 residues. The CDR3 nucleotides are TGTGCCAGCAGCTTACCCGCCTCACCCCTCCACTTT. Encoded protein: CASSLPASPLHF.

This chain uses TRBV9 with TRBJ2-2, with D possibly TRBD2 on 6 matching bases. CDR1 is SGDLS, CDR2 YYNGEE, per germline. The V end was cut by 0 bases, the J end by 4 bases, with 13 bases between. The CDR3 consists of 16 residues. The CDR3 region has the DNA TGTGCCAGCAGCGTAGCTGTTTGGGGGGTCACCGGGGAGCTGTTTTTT. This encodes CASSVAVWGVTGELFF.

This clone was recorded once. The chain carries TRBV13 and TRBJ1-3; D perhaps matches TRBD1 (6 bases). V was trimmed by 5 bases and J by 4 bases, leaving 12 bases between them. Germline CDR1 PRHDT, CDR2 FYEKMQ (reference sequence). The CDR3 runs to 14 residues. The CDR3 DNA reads TGTGCCAGCAGCCGCCGGGACACCGGAAACACCATATATTTT. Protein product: CASSRRDTGNTIYF. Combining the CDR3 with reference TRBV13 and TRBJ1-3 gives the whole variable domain AAGVIQSPRHLIKEKRETATLKCYPIPRHDTVYWYQQGPGQDPQFLISFYEKMQSDKGSIPDRFSAQQFSDYHSELNMSSLELGDSALYFCASSRRDTGNTIYFGEGSWLTVV.

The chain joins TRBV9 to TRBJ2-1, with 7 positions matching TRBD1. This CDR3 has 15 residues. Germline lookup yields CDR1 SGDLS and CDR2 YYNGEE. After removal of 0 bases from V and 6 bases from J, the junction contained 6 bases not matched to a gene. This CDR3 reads CASSVEGTDINEQFF. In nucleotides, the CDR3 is TGTGCCAGCAGCGTAGAAGGGACAGATATCAATGAGCAGTTCTTC.

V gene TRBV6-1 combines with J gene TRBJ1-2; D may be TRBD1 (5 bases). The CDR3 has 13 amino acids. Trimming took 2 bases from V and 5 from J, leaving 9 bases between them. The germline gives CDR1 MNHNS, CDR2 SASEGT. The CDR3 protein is CASSERSGYGYTF. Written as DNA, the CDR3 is TGTGCCAGCAGTGAAAGATCAGGGTATGGCTACACCTTC.

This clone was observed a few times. The CDR3 sequence is CAISQGNTEAFF. The CDR3 nucleotides read TGTGCCATCAGTCAAGGCAACACTGAAGCTTTCTTT. The rearrangement uses TRBV10-3 and TRBJ1-1; D gene uncertain. Germline V gene lookup returns CDR1 ENHRY and CDR2 SYGVKD. V was pared by 5 bases and J by 2 bases, with 6 bases between. CDR3 size: 12 residues.